This T cell receptor beta chain derives from a study of T cells in Graves' hyperthyroidism and ophthalmopathy. The ends were cut back, 2 bases at V and 6 bases at J, with 8 bases in the middle. Germline V CDR1 and CDR2: SEHNR, FQNEAQ (reference sequence). The CDR3 is made up of 12 amino acids. Amplified TCR beta CDR3 regions came from RNA transcripts. RT-PCR in the first round (using the HTBI primer set) targeted the TCR CDR3. TCRdb itself ran the multiplex PCR reads through MiXCR, one entry per CDR3 protein. Of about 500,000 distinct CDR3 sequences listed, 46% are singletons. Every diagnosis used clinical symptoms, serum thyroxine and TRAb, thyroid ultrasound and orbital computed tomography.

The chain carries TRBV7-9 and TRBJ2-7; a weak D match, TRBD2 (5 bases). The sample taken for sequencing was peripheral blood or thyroid tissue (not recorded which). The receptor was derived from an adult woman with Graves' disease, either hyperthyroidism or ophthalmopathy (not recorded which). The CDR3 bases are TGTGCCAGCAGCTTACGGGGATTCGAGCAGTACTTC. The encoded protein is CASSLRGFEQYF.